This record concerns one T cell receptor (beta chain) sequence. The CDR3 extends over 16 amino acids. Germline values: CDR1 SGHDN, CDR2 FVKESK. V was cut by 5 bases and J by 6 bases, with 22 bases left in between. This record comes from a study of cytomegalovirus exposure and HLA in healthy donors. This PCR relied on a set of 60 Vbeta primers and 13 Jbeta primers. Using immunoSEQ multiplex PCR, the repertoire was profiled, and TCRdb retains in-frame clones only, with some absent. The sample includes 100,000 or so clones, 75% of them seen just once. The material sequenced was PBMCs. The chain links TRBV14 to TRBJ1-1, with TRBD1 as a possible D gene (6 bases). This receptor was obtained from a woman aged 18 to 35 in good health and CMV-seropositive. CDR3 in amino acids: CASSLYSGAGVPEAFF. The CDR3 DNA sequence: TGTGCCAGCAGCTTATACAGTGGCGCAGGGGTGCCTGAAGCTTTCTTT.